Following are 10 T cell receptor beta chains from one sample sequenced in a study of T cells in Graves' hyperthyroidism and ophthalmopathy. Amplified TCR beta CDR3 regions derived from RNA transcripts. When the TCR CDR3 underwent first-round RT-PCR, the HTBI primer set was used. Using its own MiXCR run on the multiplex PCR reads, TCRdb lists one record per CDR3 protein. The sample consists of 450,000 to 600,000 distinct CDR3 sequences, approximately 15% of them appearing once. The sample taken for sequencing was blood. The source is a woman aged 35 to 49 with Graves' hyperthyroidism.

Ten or more counts support this clonotype. The chain combines TRBV30 with TRBJ2-1; no clear D gene. Germline V gene data show CDR1 as GTSNPN and CDR2 as SVGIG (reference sequence). Trimming pared 0 bases from V and 3 bases from J, leaving 9 bases between. This CDR3 region has 14 residues. The CDR3 protein is CAWSVRRNYNEQFF. CDR3 DNA sequence: TGTGCCTGGAGTGTACGCCGAAACTACAATGAGCAGTTCTTC.

V gene TRBV29-1 combines with J gene TRBJ1-2; D might be TRBD1 (6 bases). V was clipped by 6 bases and J by 0 bases, with 14 bases between them. The CDR3 is made up of 14 amino acids. The germline CDR1 and CDR2 sequences are SQVTM and ANQGSEA. The CDR3 nucleotides are TGCAGCGTCCAGGGACAACTAGCTAACTATGGCTACACCTTC. It translates to CSVQGQLANYGYTF.

This clonotype was seen a few times. This chain uses TRBV5-1 with TRBJ2-7; 9 bases line up with TRBD1. CDR3 length: 19 residues. Looked up from germline, CDR1 is SGHRS and CDR2 is YFSETQ. Losses at the gene ends were 4 bases for V and 1 base for J; bases not matched to a gene: 18. Here the CDR3 reads CASSPILGGTGGLSYEQYF. The CDR3 DNA is TGCGCCAGCAGCCCCATTTTAGGGGGCACAGGGGGCCTTTCCTACGAGCAGTACTTC.

This clonotype was counted only a few times. This may come from a read error, since a much larger clone is one base off. The chain has TRBV3-1 and TRBJ1-3, with TRBD1 matching over 7 bases. The germline V gene encodes CDR1 LGHDT and CDR2 YNNKEL (reference sequence). The CDR3 sequence is 16 residues long. The CDR3 reads CASSQGLGQTGNAIYF. CDR3 DNA: TGTGCCAGCAGCCAAGGGTTGGGACAGACTGGAAACGCCATATATTTT.

V is TRBV7-4 and J is TRBJ2-7; 10 nucleotides agree with TRBD2. V lost 2 bases to trimming and J lost 0 bases; unmatched junction nucleotides: 4. Germline V gives CDR1 SGHVT, CDR2 SQSDAQ. This CDR3 is built from 16 residues. In nucleotides, the CDR3 is TGTGCCAGCAGCTTAAAGGGACTAGCGCACTCCTACGAGCAGTACTTC. Its translation is CASSLKGLAHSYEQYF.

This clonotype has a handful of counts. The chain has TRBV10-3 and TRBJ1-5; D remains ambiguous. Trimming removed 5 bases from V and 1 base from J, with 6 bases in between. The germline gives CDR1 ENHRY, CDR2 SYGVKD. The CDR3 runs 13 residues. The CDR3 bases are TGTGCCATCAGTAAGGAAAGCAATCAGCCCCAGCATTTT. It codes for CAISKESNQPQHF.

This clonotype has a count of ten or more. V is TRBV7-2 and J is TRBJ2-3; 10 nucleotides agree with TRBD2. This CDR3 comprises 16 residues. V dropped 2 bases and J dropped 3; count of bases not matched to a gene: 5. Germline V lookup: CDR1 SGHTA, CDR2 FQGNSA. Written as DNA, the CDR3 is TGTGCCAGCAGCTTAAGTCTAGCGGGAGTAACAGATACGCAGTATTTT. Amino acids: CASSLSLAGVTDTQYF.

V is TRBV29-1 and J is TRBJ2-7, with 13 nucleotides matching TRBD2. Germline V gene sequence: CDR1 SQVTM, CDR2 ANQGSEA. There are 15 residues in the CDR3. Losses at the gene ends were 6 bases for V and 0 bases for J; bases not matched to a gene: 5. The CDR3 nucleotides are TGCAGCGTAGACGGACTAGCGGGAGACTCCTACGAGCAGTACTTC. Translated, it gives CSVDGLAGDSYEQYF.

This clonotype showed up many times. This rearrangement joins TRBV18 to TRBJ2-3, with 8 nucleotides matching TRBD2. Germline V gene sequence: CDR1 KGHSH, CDR2 LQKENI. Unmatched junction bases numbered 8, after V lost 2 bases and J lost 4 bases. This CDR3 is built from 16 residues. The CDR3 loop is CASSPSTSGSSDTQYF. CDR3 bases: TGTGCCAGCTCACCATCGACGAGCGGGAGCTCAGATACGCAGTATTTT.

The chain combines TRBV19 with TRBJ2-2, with 12 nucleotides matching TRBD2. The CDR3 length is 17 residues. Trimming at V came to 0 bases and at J to 4 bases, leaving 3 bases not matched to a gene. Looked up from germline, CDR1 is LNHDA and CDR2 is SQIVND (reference sequence). The CDR3 spells CASSIDLAGGPTGELFF. The CDR3 DNA follows: TGTGCCAGTAGTATAGATCTAGCGGGAGGGCCCACCGGGGAGCTGTTTTTT.